The 18 T cell receptor beta chains below come from one sample, sequenced in a study of Tregs in tolerant kidney transplant recipients (dated by TCRdb to 2018 to 2020). What this sample's time point label stands for: blood sample drawn before combined kidney and bone marrow transplant. The library was prepared using the immunoSEQ multiplex PCR assay. TCRdb carries this immuneACCESS record with in-frame sequences only. Its versions omit some clonotypes, under half of them owing to an unresolved V gene in the studies checked, with the rest unexplained. This sample holds about 110,000 clones; nearly 90% were observed only once. The ten most abundant clones make up just under 0.35% of the sample. The sequencing here drew on CD4+ T cells from blood, taken before the transplant. The source of these receptors is a human donor who received a combined kidney and bone marrow transplant.

Only one count was recorded for this clone. CDR3 sequence reads: CASSPGGIAGGLGSYEQYF. In DNA form, the CDR3 reads TGTGCCAGCAGTCCCGGGGGAATAGCGGGAGGGTTAGGCTCCTACGAGCAGTACTTC. The chain is built from TRBV28 and TRBJ2-7; 11 bases fit TRBD2. The germline gives CDR1 MDHEN, CDR2 SYDVKM. V lost 5 bases to trimming and J lost 0 bases; unmatched junction nucleotides: 15. The CDR3 loop spans 19 amino acids.

The rearrangement links TRBV6-1 to TRBJ2-3; D gene unclear. Trimming cost V 6 bases and J 0 bases, with 10 bases left between them. CDR1 and CDR2 from the germline V gene are MNHNS and SASEGT. The CDR3 has 14 amino acids. The chain's CDR3 is CASRKQRSTDTQYF. CDR3 in DNA: TGTGCCAGCAGGAAACAGAGAAGCACAGATACGCAGTATTTT.

The chain recombines TRBV5-1 with TRBJ2-5, with a possible D match to TRBD2 (6 bases). Germline CDR1 reads SGHRS; CDR2 reads YFSETQ. The CDR3 contains 14 residues. Trimming cost V 1 base and J 4 bases, with 11 bases left between them. The CDR3 DNA follows: TGCGCCAGCAGCTTGACGACCGGGGGAGAGACCCAGTACTTC. Encoded protein: CASSLTTGGETQYF.

Here the CDR3 reads CSVEGAGSGANVLTF. CDR3 bases: TGCAGCGTTGAAGGGGCGGGCTCTGGGGCCAACGTCCTGACTTTC. The chain has TRBV29-1 and TRBJ2-6; the D gene is possibly TRBD2 (5 bases). Germline V CDR1 and CDR2: SQVTM, ANQGSEA. The CDR3 loop spans 15 amino acids. The V end lost 1 base, the J end lost 0 bases, and 7 bases lay between the germline ends. The whole variable domain, filled in from reference TRBV29-1 and TRBJ2-6, reads SAVISQKPSRDICQRGTSLTIQCQVDSQVTMMFWYRQQPGQSLTLIATANQGSEATYESGFVIDKFPISRPNLTFSTLTVSNMSPEDSSIYLCSVEGAGSGANVLTFGAGSRLTVL.

CDR3 region: CASSLESAHEAFF. In DNA, the CDR3 is TGTGCCAGCAGTTTGGAGAGTGCGCATGAAGCTTTCTTT. The J gene is TRBJ1-1, the V gene TRBV28, with D unresolved. CDR1 MDHEN and CDR2 SYDVKM come from the germline V gene. The CDR3 loop spans 13 amino acids. The V end lost 3 bases, the J end lost 7 bases, and 12 bases lay between the germline ends.

This rearrangement joins TRBV11-2 to TRBJ2-1; D is ambiguous. Looked up from germline, CDR1 is SGHAT and CDR2 is FQNNGV. CDR3 length equals 15 residues. Trimming removed 4 bases from V and 5 bases from J, with 15 bases in between. CDR3 sequence reads: CASSSDSLRDNEQFF. Written as DNA, the CDR3 is TGTGCCAGCAGCTCCGATTCTCTTAGAGACAATGAGCAGTTCTTC.

This clone was seen just once. This sequence joins TRBV11-2 and TRBJ2-7, with D maybe TRBD1 (5 bases). With 5 bases removed from V and 2 bases from J, the gap between germline ends came to 19 bases. The CDR3 consists of 16 residues. Germline V gene sequence: CDR1 SGHAT, CDR2 FQNNGV. The CDR3 here is CASSPFDSARPYEQYF. The DNA for the CDR3 is TGTGCCAGCAGCCCCTTTGACAGCGCCCGCCCCTACGAGCAGTACTTC.

This chain links TRBV19 with TRBJ1-2; D is possibly TRBD1 (6 bases). Germline assignment: CDR1 LNHDA and CDR2 SQIVND (reference sequence). This CDR3 comprises 13 residues. V shed 6 bases and J shed 4 bases, with 12 bases lying between them. CDR3 coding DNA: TGTGCCAGTAGCCCACAGGGATTCTATGGCTACACCTTC. Residues: CASSPQGFYGYTF.

The genes are TRBV18 and TRBJ2-1; a weak D match, TRBD2 (6 bases). This CDR3 has 15 amino acids. Looked up from germline, CDR1 is KGHSH and CDR2 is LQKENI. V was shortened by 2 bases and J by 10 bases, with 18 bases between the two germline ends. The CDR3: CASSPSGTANIEQFF. CDR3 in DNA: TGTGCCAGCTCACCATCTGGGACTGCCAACATAGAGCAGTTCTTC.

The chain combines TRBV18 with TRBJ1-5, with no clear D. CDR1 KGHSH and CDR2 LQKENI come from the germline V gene. Trimming removed 6 bases at V and 2 bases at J, with 17 bases between. CDR3 size: 16 residues. Here the CDR3 reads CASSLGEVLGNQPQHF. The DNA for the CDR3 is TGTGCCAGCTCGCTCGGGGAGGTGTTGGGCAATCAGCCCCAGCATTTT.

The chain links TRBV11-2 to TRBJ2-7, with no clear D. V was clipped by 5 bases and J by 5 bases, with 7 bases between them. Germline CDR1 and CDR2: SGHAT and FQNNGV. This CDR3 has 11 amino acids. DNA of the CDR3: TGTGCCAGCAGCAAACTGGACGAGCAGTACTTC. Translated, it gives CASSKLDEQYF.

The CDR3 reads CATKGGGRYGYTF. In nucleotides, the CDR3 is TGTGCTACCAAAGGGGGGGGGAGATATGGCTACACCTTC. The chain employs TRBV6-6 and TRBJ1-2, with D possibly being TRBD1 (6 bases). In germline, CDR1 is MNHNY, CDR2 SVGAGI (reference sequence). The CDR3 has 13 residues.

This clone appeared once. Other nucleotide sequences from this sample produce the same CDR3. This chain joins TRBV5-1 and TRBJ2-1; 9 bases fit TRBD1. This CDR3 is 14 amino acids long. V was clipped by 0 bases and J by 6 bases; unmatched bases: 1. Germline values: CDR1 SGHRS, CDR2 YFSETQ. DNA of the CDR3: TGCGCCAGCAGCTTGGGGACAGGGGTCAATGAGCAGTTCTTC. This sequence encodes CASSLGTGVNEQFF.

The V gene is TRBV2, the J gene TRBJ1-3, with D perhaps TRBD1 (6 bases). This CDR3 region has 15 residues. Germline V lookup: CDR1 SNHLY, CDR2 FYNNEI. V was cut by 4 bases and J by 2 bases, with 12 bases left in between. The CDR3: CASSARWGPGNTIYF. The CDR3 DNA follows: TGTGCCAGCAGTGCCCGATGGGGGCCTGGAAACACCATATATTTT.

J is TRBJ1-2 and V is TRBV30, with D perhaps matching TRBD1 (5 bases). The V gene's germline CDR1 is GTSNPN and CDR2 SVGIG (reference sequence). V lost 2 bases, J lost 7 bases, and 11 bases lay in between. This CDR3 is 12 amino acids long. This CDR3 is CAWSRGSGGYTF. The CDR3 DNA reads as TGTGCCTGGAGTAGGGGTAGTGGTGGCTACACCTTC.

The V and J genes are TRBV27 and TRBJ1-4, with D possibly being TRBD1 (6 bases). CDR3 length: 19 amino acids. The germline V gene has CDR1 MNHEY and CDR2 SMNVEV (reference sequence). The V end was cut by 8 bases, the J end by 0 bases, with 25 bases between. CDR3 nucleotide sequence: TGTGCCAGCCGAAAGTTTAGTGGACAGATAGTTGCAACTAATGAAAAACTGTTTTTT. It yields the protein CASRKFSGQIVATNEKLFF. Combining the CDR3 with reference TRBV27 and TRBJ1-4 gives the whole variable domain EAQVTQNPRYLITVTGKKLTVTCSQNMNHEYMSWYRQDPGLGLRQIYYSMNVEVTDKGDVPEGYKVSRKEKRNFPLILESPSPNQTSLYFCASRKFSGQIVATNEKLFFGSGTQLSVL.

The gene calls are TRBV2 and TRBJ1-5, with TRBD1 matching 7 bases. The germline CDR1 and CDR2 sequences are SNHLY and FYNNEI. Trimming took 4 bases from V and 3 from J; bases not matched to a gene: 3. The CDR3 consists of 14 residues. The CDR3 region is CASSADRVNQPQHF. The DNA for the CDR3 is TGTGCCAGCAGTGCCGACAGGGTCAATCAGCCCCAGCATTTT. Complete variable domain (other parts from reference TRBV2 and TRBJ1-5): EPEVTQTPSHQVTQMGQEVILRCVPISNHLYFYWYRQILGQKVEFLVSFYNNEISEKSEIFDDQFSVERPDGSNFTLKIRSTKLEDSAMYFCASSADRVNQPQHFGDGTRLSIL.

To note about this clone: Distinct nucleotide sequences in the sample also encode this CDR3. The chain couples TRBV6-1 to TRBJ2-3, with D perhaps matching TRBD1 (6 bases). Germline lookup yields CDR1 MNHNS and CDR2 SASEGT. The V and J ends lost 6 bases and 1 base respectively, with 8 bases between them. The CDR3 is 13 amino acids. Written as DNA, the CDR3 is TGTGCCAGCAGCCGACAGGGCACAGATACGCAGTATTTT. Amino acids: CASSRQGTDTQYF.